The next 11 T cell receptor beta chains were all read from a single sample in a study of graft-versus-host responses after intestinal transplantation. Which antigens these TCRs recognize remains unknown. Profiling relied on immunoSEQ multiplex PCR, and the TCRdb table lists in-frame clones only, not all of them. The sample carries tens of thousands of clones, 88% recorded once. Specimen: unstimulated CD4+ T cells sorted from spleen or lymph node cells, collected before transplant. The receptors originated from a human donor who was the organ donor for an intestinal transplant.

The chain recombines TRBV7-3 with TRBJ2-3; no clear D. This CDR3 region has 14 residues. V lost 4 bases to trimming and J lost 4 bases, with 12 bases between them. Germline CDR1 SGHTA, CDR2 FQGTGA. CDR3 DNA sequence: TGTGCCAGCAGCTCTCATTCGAGCCCAGATACGCAGTATTTT. Its translation: CASSSHSSPDTQYF. The entire variable domain, with the rest obtained from reference TRBV7-3 and TRBJ2-3, is as follows: GAGVSQTPSNKVTEKGKYVELRCDPISGHTALYWYRQSLGQGPEFLIYFQGTGAADDSGLPNDRFFAVRPEGSVSTLKIQRTERGDSAVYLCASSSHSSPDTQYFGPGTRLTVL.

This clone was observed a handful of times. The rearrangement links TRBV7-9 to TRBJ1-5; perhaps TRBD1 as D (5 bases). CDR1 SEHNR and CDR2 FQNEAQ come from the germline V gene (reference sequence). Trimming pared 3 bases from V and 6 bases from J, leaving 15 bases between. The CDR3 loop spans 15 amino acids. This CDR3 reads CASSFGGAYTQPQHF. CDR3 coding DNA: TGTGCCAGCAGCTTTGGAGGGGCATACACTCAGCCCCAGCATTTT.

In this sample, this clone turned up once. The rearrangement uses TRBV18 and TRBJ1-1; TRBD1 aligns across 7 bases. The germline CDR1 and CDR2 sequences are KGHSH and LQKENI. The V segment lost 0 bases and the J segment 7 bases; nucleotides outside the gene matches: 8. The CDR3 runs 15 residues. CDR3 nucleotide sequence: TGTGCCAGCTCACCACCGACAGGGAGGATCGGTGAAGCTTTCTTT. It yields the protein CASSPPTGRIGEAFF. Full variable domain (rest looked up from reference TRBV18 and TRBJ1-1): NAGVMQNPRHLVRRRGQEARLRCSPMKGHSHVYWYRQLPEEGLKFMVYLQKENIIDESGMPKERFSAEFPKEGPSILRIQQVVRGDSAAYFCASSPPTGRIGEAFFGQGTRLTVV.

The chain couples TRBV11-2 to TRBJ1-1; D might be TRBD1 (5 bases). V lost 7 bases to trimming and J lost 1 base, with 13 bases between them. This CDR3 is 14 amino acids long. Germline loops: CDR1 SGHAT, CDR2 FQNNGV. CDR3 loop: CASTRAQENTEAFF. The CDR3 DNA reads TGTGCCAGCACCCGAGCACAGGAGAACACTGAAGCTTTCTTT.

V usage is TRBV11-3 and J usage is TRBJ2-2, with a tentative D call TRBD1 (7 bases). The V end lost 1 base, the J end lost 4 bases, and 13 bases lay between the germline ends. The V gene's germline CDR1 is SGHNT and CDR2 YENEEA. The CDR3 has 16 amino acids. As DNA, the CDR3 is TGTGCCAGCAGCTTAGGGAGGGGGCGAGGCACCGGGGAGCTGTTTTTT. It translates to CASSLGRGRGTGELFF.

V usage is TRBV6-1 and J usage is TRBJ1-2; D unclear. This CDR3 is 13 amino acids long. V was trimmed by 5 bases and J by 4 bases, leaving 11 bases between them. In germline, CDR1 is MNHNS, CDR2 SASEGT. The CDR3 reads CASSRDPLYGYTF. As DNA, the CDR3 is TGTGCCAGCAGTCGAGATCCCCTCTATGGCTACACCTTC.

A word on this clone: One end of the junction fails to match germline, which may point to a read error. The chain employs TRBV7-3 and TRBJ2-3; 10 bases map to TRBD1. The V gene's germline CDR1 is SGHTA and CDR2 FQGTGA. This CDR3 contains 15 residues. CDR3 nucleotide sequence: TGTGCCAGCAGCTTACAGACAGGGGGCACGGATACGCAGTATTTT. It is translated as CASSLQTGGTDTQYF.

The J gene is TRBJ2-1, the V gene TRBV29-1; TRBD2 might be the D (5 bases). This CDR3 comprises 12 residues. The ends were cut back, 4 bases at V and 7 bases at J, with 11 bases in the middle. The germline V gene encodes CDR1 SQVTM and CDR2 ANQGSEA. The CDR3 region has the DNA TGCAGCGTTGCGAGGGATCGGAATGAGCAGTTCTTC. Encoded protein: CSVARDRNEQFF.

This clone was seen only once. V is TRBV6-6 and J is TRBJ2-1; TRBD2 aligns across 7 bases. Germline trimming cut 6 bases from V and 1 base from J; bases unmatched to any gene: 6. Germline V gene sequence: CDR1 MNHNY, CDR2 SVGAGI (reference sequence). There are 15 residues in the CDR3. The CDR3 nucleotides read TGTGCCAGCAGCTCTTCGCGGGGGTCCTACAATGAGCAGTTCTTC. It codes for CASSSSRGSYNEQFF.

This clone was observed a few times. This rearrangement joins TRBV4-1 to TRBJ2-3, with D perhaps matching TRBD1 (6 bases). The V and J ends lost 4 bases and 0 bases respectively, with 14 bases between them. Germline CDR1 MGHRA, CDR2 YSYEKL. CDR3 length equals 16 residues. The CDR3 spells CASSPLGGGSTDTQYF. The CDR3 DNA sequence: TGCGCCAGCAGCCCCCTTGGGGGCGGGAGCACAGATACGCAGTATTTT.

CDR3 protein: CASSERGRQFF. DNA for the CDR3: TGTGCCAGCAGTGAACGTGGCCGCCAGTTCTTC. This chain links TRBV6-1 with TRBJ2-1; no definite D call. Germline V gene sequence: CDR1 MNHNS, CDR2 SASEGT. The V end lost 2 bases, the J end lost 13 bases, and 9 bases lay between the germline ends. This CDR3 spans 11 amino acids.